Listed below are T cell receptor beta chains from one sample, sequenced in a study of T cell responses to AZD1222 COVID-19 vaccine. Profiling relied on immunoSEQ multiplex PCR, and the TCRdb table lists in-frame clones only, not all of them. This table has 130,000 to 150,000 clones, 90% appearing once. The sequencing here drew on peripheral blood, taken on day 0 of AZD1222 vaccination. The receptors come from an adult in good health. Each CDR3 is given with its conserved first and last residue. The D gene is left open where the match is weak. Part of the rows lack a size; the others show once, few, many or a class for expanded clones.

TRBD1,18,TRBV3-1/TRBV3-2,TRBJ2-3,.,TGTGCCAGCAGACAAACAATCGGACAGGGACAACCGTCGGGTACGCAGTATTTT,CASRQTIGQGQPSGTQYF
TRBD1,13,TRBV19,TRBJ1-4,.,TGTGCCAGTAGGGCGGACAGGGTTGAAAAACTGTTTTTT,CASRADRVEKLFF
.,14,TRBV9,TRBJ1-1,.,TGTGCCAGCAGCGTAGGGATGAGGGACACTGAAGCTTTCTTT,CASSVGMRDTEAFF
.,16,TRBV2,TRBJ2-5,.,TGTGCCAGCAGGTTGTCTAGAGGCTGGGGCCAAGAGACCCAGTACTTC,CASRLSRGWGQETQYF
.,15,TRBV5-1,TRBJ2-3,.,TGCGCCAGCAGCTTGGCGGCCCCGCTCACAGATACGCAGTATTTT,CASSLAAPLTDTQYF
.,14,TRBV27,TRBJ1-2,.,TGTGCCAGCAGTTTAAGACATTCTAACTATGGCTACACCTTC,CASSLRHSNYGYTF
.,14,TRBV19,TRBJ2-7,.,TGTGCCAGTAGTATAGGGACTCCCTCCTACGAGCAGTACTTC,CASSIGTPSYEQYF
.,13,TRBV6-5,TRBJ2-7,.,TGTGCCAGCAGAAGGGACCAATCCTACGAGCAGTACTTC,CASRRDQSYEQYF
.,16,TRBV7-6,TRBJ1-1,.,TGTGCCAGCAGCTCGCTTAGAGGGCAGGGGAGAACTGAAGCTTTCTTT,CASSSLRGQGRTEAFF
.,15,TRBV11-2,TRBJ2-3,few,TGTGCCAGCAGCCCCAGCCCGTCTAGAGCAGATACGCAGTATTTT,CASSPSPSRADTQYF
.,13,TRBV7-2,TRBJ2-7,.,TGTGCCAGCAGCTTACATAGGGTTGGCGAGCAGTACTTC,CASSLHRVGEQYF
.,15,TRBV21-1,TRBJ1-1,.,TGTGCCAGCAGCAAAGGAGGGGAGAGGGGGACTGAAGCTTTCTTT,CASSKGGERGTEAFF
TRBD2,14,TRBV5-6,TRBJ2-2,.,TGTGCCAGCAGCTTTAGCGGGAGGGCCGGGGAGCTGTTTTTT,CASSFSGRAGELFF
.,11,TRBV9,TRBJ2-7,.,TGTGCCAGCAGCGGAGGGTCTGTGCAGTACTTC,CASSGGSVQYF
.,16,TRBV7-8,TRBJ2-2,.,TGTGCCAGCAGTCCATTGGGACGTACATCCACCGGGGAGCTGTTTTTT,CASSPLGRTSTGELFF
TRBD2,15,TRBV27,TRBJ2-5,once,TGTGCCAGCAACCTCGGGGCGGGGGGGCCGAAGACCCAGTACTTC,CASNLGAGGPKTQYF
TRBD1,13,TRBV5-6,TRBJ2-7,once,TGTGCCAGCAGCTGGGACAGAGCCTACGAGCAGTACTTC,CASSWDRAYEQYF
TRBD1,17,TRBV9,TRBJ2-7,.,TGTGCCAGCAGCGGACAAGATGGACAGGGGGGAGGGTACGAGCAGTACTTC,CASSGQDGQGGGYEQYF
TRBD1,13,TRBV5-1,TRBJ1-1,.,TGCGCCAGCAGCCAGGGACAGACCACTGAAGCTTTCTTT,CASSQGQTTEAFF
TRBD1,17,TRBV19,TRBJ2-1,.,TGTGCCAGTAGTATAAGGACAGGGGTTGGCTCCTACAATGAGCAGTTCTTC,CASSIRTGVGSYNEQFF
TRBD1,15,TRBV30,TRBJ1-4,once,TGTGCCTGGGGGAGACAGGGAATCGACGCGGAAAAACTGTTTTTT,CAWGRQGIDAEKLFF
TRBD1,15,TRBV6-5,TRBJ1-2,.,TGTGCCAGCAGCCGCGGGACAGGGAGTACCTATGGCTACACCTTC,CASSRGTGSTYGYTF
TRBD2,15,TRBV3-1/TRBV3-2,TRBJ2-1,.,TGTGCCAGCAGCTCGAGCGGGGGCCCCTACAATGAGCAGTTCTTC,CASSSSGGPYNEQFF
.,13,TRBV25-1,TRBJ2-5,.,TGTGCCAGCAGTGCTGCAGCACGGGAGACCCAGTACTTC,CASSAAARETQYF
.,12,TRBV5-1,TRBJ2-5,.,TGCGCCAGCAGCTTGGCCGATGAGACCCAGTACTTC,CASSLADETQYF
.,12,TRBV7-9,TRBJ2-5,.,TGTGCCAGCGGGGGCCCACAAGAGACCCAGTACTTC,CASGGPQETQYF
TRBD2,19,TRBV11-2,TRBJ2-5,.,TGTGCCAGCAGCTTTGGGGTTCTAGCGGGGGGGCTGTACCAAGAGACCCAGTACTTC,CASSFGVLAGGLYQETQYF
.,16,TRBV3-1/TRBV3-2,TRBJ1-5,.,TGTGCCAGCAGCCAAGATGCAAGAGGTAGCAATCAGCCCCAGCATTTT,CASSQDARGSNQPQHF
.,17,TRBV11-2,TRBJ2-1,.,TGTGCCAGCAGCTTAGGCAGGGGACGAAGCTCCTACAATGAGCAGTTCTTC,CASSLGRGRSSYNEQFF
.,15,TRBV7-2,TRBJ2-1,once,TGTGCCAGCAGCTTACAGGGAGTGAACTCCAATGAGCAGTTCTTC,CASSLQGVNSNEQFF
.,14,TRBV4-1,TRBJ2-7,.,TGCGCCAGCAGCCAAGGAGGGCCCCGCTACGAGCAGTACTTC,CASSQGGPRYEQYF
.,15,TRBV7-9,TRBJ1-1,.,TGTGCCAGCAGCTCCCCGCGAGGCAGGAACCTTGAAGCTTTCTTT,CASSSPRGRNLEAFF
TRBD1,14,TRBV19,TRBJ1-5,.,TGTGCCAGTTGCGGGACAGGGGGGAAGGCGCCCCAGCATTTT,CASCGTGGKAPQHF
.,14,TRBV19,TRBJ1-5,.,TGTGCCAGTAGTATTGAGTATAGCAATCAGCCCCAGCATTTT,CASSIEYSNQPQHF
.,14,TRBV4-2,TRBJ1-1,.,TGTGCCAGCAGCCAAGACACATCAGGCCGTGAAGCTTTCTTT,CASSQDTSGREAFF
TRBD1,15,TRBV7-8,TRBJ1-2,.,TGTGCCAGCAGCTCCATGGCAGGGGGAAGCTATGGCTACACCTTC,CASSSMAGGSYGYTF
.,14,TRBV30,TRBJ1-5,.,TGTGCCTGGAGTGAGCCCCCTAGGGATCAGCCCCAGCATTTT,CAWSEPPRDQPQHF
TRBD1,15,TRBV19,TRBJ1-5,.,TGTGCCAGTAAACCGACAGGGAATAGCAATCAGCCCCAGCATTTT,CASKPTGNSNQPQHF
.,12,TRBV12-3/TRBV12-4,TRBJ2-7,.,TGTGCCAGCATAGGGAGCTCCTACGAGCAGTACTTC,CASIGSSYEQYF
.,15,TRBV4-1,TRBJ1-1,.,TGCGCCAGCAGCCAAGATTTAGCGATGAACACTGAAGCTTTCTTT,CASSQDLAMNTEAFF
TRBD1,14,TRBV6-5,TRBJ1-3,.,TGTGCCAGCAGTAACAGGGGTGGGGGAAACACCATATATTTT,CASSNRGGGNTIYF
.,16,TRBV5-3,TRBJ2-2,once,TGTGCCAGAAGCTTGGGATTCCGGGGGAGCACCGGGGAGCTGTTTTTT,CARSLGFRGSTGELFF
.,14,TRBV7-2,TRBJ1-1,.,TGTGCCAGCAGCTTAGCGGCAGGGAACACTGAAGCTTTCTTT,CASSLAAGNTEAFF
.,14,TRBV15,TRBJ1-1,.,TGTGCCACCAGCGAACAGGGCTCTACAGCTGAAGCTTTCTTT,CATSEQGSTAEAFF
.,15,TRBV3-1/TRBV3-2,TRBJ1-2,.,TGTGCCAGCAGCGTCCTTAACGTTGGTAACTATGGCTACACCTTC,CASSVLNVGNYGYTF
TRBD2,13,TRBV12-3/TRBV12-4,TRBJ2-7,.,TGTGCCAGCAGTTCCCGGGGGGCCTACGAGCAGTACTTC,CASSSRGAYEQYF
.,14,TRBV3-1/TRBV3-2,TRBJ1-5,.,TGTGCCAGCAGCCAAGATACGGTGGAACAGCCCCAGCATTTT,CASSQDTVEQPQHF
.,13,TRBV7-2,TRBJ2-2,.,TGTGCCAGCAGCCCCGGGCGTCCCGGGGAGCTGTTTTTT,CASSPGRPGELFF
.,12,TRBV3-1/TRBV3-2,TRBJ2-4,.,TGTGCCAGCAGCCAGGGGTGGAACATTCAGTACTTC,CASSQGWNIQYF
.,14,TRBV6-2/TRBV6-3,TRBJ1-2,.,TGTGCCAGCAGTTCCGGGCCAGTTGACTATGGCTACACCTTC,CASSSGPVDYGYTF
.,16,TRBV7-8,TRBJ2-7,.,TGTGCCAGCAGCTTAACGTCCGGGCGGGGACCTTACGAGCAGTACTTC,CASSLTSGRGPYEQYF
.,13,TRBV19,TRBJ1-2,.,TGTGCCAGTCATGGGGGCGTGGGCTATGGCTACACCTTC,CASHGGVGYGYTF
.,11,TRBV29-1,TRBJ1-1,.,TGCAGCGTGGAGTCCGGACCCCAAGCTTTCTTT,CSVESGPQAFF
.,15,TRBV13,TRBJ2-3,once,TGTGCCAGCAGCTTAGGAGGGGGAAGCACAGATACGCAGTATTTT,CASSLGGGSTDTQYF
.,16,TRBV19,TRBJ2-2,once,TGTGCCAGTAGTCCCCCCGCCCAAGATGCGACCGGGGAGCTGTTTTTT,CASSPPAQDATGELFF
TRBD1,14,TRBV3-1/TRBV3-2,TRBJ1-6,.,TGTGCCAGCAGCGAGGGACAGGATAATTCACCCCTCCACTTT,CASSEGQDNSPLHF
.,15,TRBV6-5,TRBJ2-7,.,TGTGCCAGCCGTCCCGTCGGGGGCCAGTCGAACGAGCAGTACTTC,CASRPVGGQSNEQYF
.,15,TRBV4-3,TRBJ2-1,.,TGCGCCAGCAGCCGTGGGCTACGCTCCTACAATGAGCAGTTCTTC,CASSRGLRSYNEQFF
.,13,TRBV4-1,TRBJ1-6,once,TGCGCCAGCAGCCTTGACCCCAATTCACCCCTCCACTTT,CASSLDPNSPLHF
TRBD1,15,TRBV7-7,TRBJ2-1,.,TGTGCCAGCAGCCTCGACAGGGGAGGTTACAATGAGCAGTTCTTC,CASSLDRGGYNEQFF